This TCR beta chain was recovered during a study of T cell repertoires in cytomegalovirus infection. As for the study in general: HLA-C-restricted CMV epitopes, recently identified, and well-studied HLA-B-restricted ones were used by the study. Public signatures in TCR beta pointed to CMV infection and matching HLA type.

Study results and limitations: HLA-C-restricted, CMV-specific TCR beta clonotypes were dominant ex vivo. Frequencies of public TCR beta families were cumulated, and this identified carriers of CMV plus the relevant HLA.

V was trimmed by 7 bases and J by 0 bases, leaving 7 bases between them. The germline CDR1 and CDR2 sequences are SGHTA and FQGNSA. The CDR3 length is 13 residues. TCRdb called the reads again in MiXCR, with one record for every CDR3 protein. The repertoire holds around 430,000 distinct CDR3 sequences, with 42% as singletons. This clonotype occurred a few times. What it recognizes is unknown. The source of this sequence is a human donor in good health (CMV status not recorded). Some clones in this sample may be carry-over from other donors' samples. Sequencing used cultured PBMCs, obtained from culture after CMV antigen stimulation. The V call is TRBV7-2, the J call TRBJ1-5; D remains unclear. The CDR3: CASTTNSNQPQHF. Here the CDR3 DNA reads TGTGCCAGCACCACTAATAGCAATCAGCCCCAGCATTTT.